These T cell receptor beta chains were read from a single sample in a study of T cell repertoires in cytomegalovirus infection. For these receptors, no antigen is known. Each CDR3 protein is one row after TCRdb ran MiXCR on the reads. The table records about 700,000 distinct CDR3 sequences, around a third of them present only once. The specimen was cultured PBMCs, collected from culture after CMV antigen stimulation. The receptors shown here come from a human donor in good health (CMV status not recorded). Some clones in this sample may be carry-over from other donors' samples. CDR3s include the opening cysteine and the closing phenylalanine or tryptophan. The order of the fields is CDR3 length, V gene, CDR3 protein.

>14|TRBV6-6
CASNPKGSSYEQYF
>15|TRBV6-2/TRBV6-3
CASSYSTGLGDEQYF
>15|TRBV7-2
CASSLLALGHNEQFF
>14|TRBV7-8
CASSWASGDYEQYF
>16|TRBV7-2
CASTYPLGGDSDTQYF
>16|TRBV7-8
CASTTLGQTFRDTQYF
>15|TRBV20-1
CSARAGTGGNYGYTF
>17|TRBV7-2
CASSLPRTRGRTDTQYF
>13|TRBV6-6
CASSKELESPLHF
>14|TRBV18
CASSPQPREGGYTF
>13|TRBV19
CASTHWENTEAFF
>16|TRBV2
CASRAASGRAQETQYF
>14|TRBV7-2
CASSLGTGIGGYTF
>15|TRBV19
CASSQRLAGGHEQYF
>17|TRBV19
CASSNPPRIGLNTEAFF
>13|TRBV7-2
CASSLGRDWEQFF
>14|TRBV7-8
CASSLGPDSDTQYF
>17|TRBV4-1
CASSQDRYPDRRGTQYF
>14|TRBV5-1
CASSWGIGAYEQYF
>17|TRBV7-8
CASSLLAGAPPGNEQFF
>13|TRBV12-3/TRBV12-4
CASRWVAGNEQFF
>13|TRBV12-3/TRBV12-4
CASRRETVDEQFF
>15|TRBV7-2
CASSFSRQGRYEQYF
>16|TRBV7-9
CASSSIRGGNTDTQYF
>13|TRBV11-2
CASSRDLRETQYF
>11|TRBV12-3/TRBV12-4
CASSLGDKAFF
>15|TRBV7-2
CASTMTGGQFYEQYF
>14|TRBV5-4
CASSAGQTYNEQFF
>14|TRBV7-6
CASSPGGGFAEASF
>16|TRBV7-2
CASSRKGGTSGSSQYF
>15|TRBV7-2
CASSFETGRAGELFF
>15|TRBV7-9
CASSLQSFGGNTIYF
>15|TRBV7-2
CASSVQPVGYNEQFF
>15|TRBV6-1
CASSPTANGAYGYTF
>18|TRBV4-1
CASSRQPRLAGDTGELFF
>15|TRBV19
CASSSSRGSYNEQFF
>16|TRBV6-6
CASSRAGGQETDTQYF
>15|TRBV7-8
CASSLAGLARYEQYF